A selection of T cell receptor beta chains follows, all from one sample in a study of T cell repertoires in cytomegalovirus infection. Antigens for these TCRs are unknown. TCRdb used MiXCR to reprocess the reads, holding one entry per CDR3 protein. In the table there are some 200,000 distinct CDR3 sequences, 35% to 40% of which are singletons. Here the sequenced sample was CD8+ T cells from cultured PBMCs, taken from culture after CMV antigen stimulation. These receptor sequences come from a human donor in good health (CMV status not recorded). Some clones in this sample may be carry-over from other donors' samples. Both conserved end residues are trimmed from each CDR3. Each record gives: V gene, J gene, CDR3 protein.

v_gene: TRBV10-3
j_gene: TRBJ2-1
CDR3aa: AISERSSGPSSYNEQF

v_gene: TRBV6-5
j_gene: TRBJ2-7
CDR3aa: ASSWRGGAVEQY

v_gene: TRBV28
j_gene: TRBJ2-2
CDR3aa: ASTLSGRGNTGDLF

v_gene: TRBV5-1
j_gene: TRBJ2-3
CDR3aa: ASGLGPPWNTQY

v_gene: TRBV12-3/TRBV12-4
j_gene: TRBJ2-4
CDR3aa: ASSHPKGQVAKNIQY

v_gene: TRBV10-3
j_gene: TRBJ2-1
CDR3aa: AISEYGTSGNNEQF

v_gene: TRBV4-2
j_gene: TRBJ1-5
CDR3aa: ASSQDGGFSNQPQH

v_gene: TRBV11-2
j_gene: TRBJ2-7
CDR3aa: ASSPRPGEQY

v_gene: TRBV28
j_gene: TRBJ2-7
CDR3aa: ASIKTGEDYEQY

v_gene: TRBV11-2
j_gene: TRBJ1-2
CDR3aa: ASSQTAGPYGYT

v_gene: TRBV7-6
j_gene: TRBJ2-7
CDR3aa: ASSSQGAKSYEQY

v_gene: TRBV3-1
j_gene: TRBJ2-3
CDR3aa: ASSQVAGARGDTQY

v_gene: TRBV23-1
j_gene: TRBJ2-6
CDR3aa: ASKKRGGAGANVLT

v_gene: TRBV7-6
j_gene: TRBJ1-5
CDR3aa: ASSPGVGQPQH

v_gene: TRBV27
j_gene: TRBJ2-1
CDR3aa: ASSPGDLTYNEQF

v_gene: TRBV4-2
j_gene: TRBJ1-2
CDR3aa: ASSQASGYIAPNYGYT

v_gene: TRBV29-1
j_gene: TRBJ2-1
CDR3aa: SAEFGGNYNEQF

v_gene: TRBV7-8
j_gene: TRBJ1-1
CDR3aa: ASSYRLRPGPNTEAF

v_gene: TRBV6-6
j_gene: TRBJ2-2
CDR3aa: ASSYLSLAGELF

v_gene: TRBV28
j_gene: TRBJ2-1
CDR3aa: ASSLVAGANEQF

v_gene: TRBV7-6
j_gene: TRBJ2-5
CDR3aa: ASSPLAGEGETQY

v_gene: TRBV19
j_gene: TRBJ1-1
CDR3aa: ASSIEGGEDRAF

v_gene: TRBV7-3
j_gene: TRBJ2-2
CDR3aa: ASVSRSGELF

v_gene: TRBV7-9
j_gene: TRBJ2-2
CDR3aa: ASRGGTANTGELF

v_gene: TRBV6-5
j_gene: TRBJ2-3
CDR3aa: ASSYGAASTDTQY

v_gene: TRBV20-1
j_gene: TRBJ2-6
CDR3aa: SARDEGSGGANVLT